This TCR beta chain is drawn from a study of blood T cells in healthy people across ages. The donors, all healthy, were Caucasians living in Russia, aged 6 to 90. Germline V gene sequence: CDR1 SGHRS, CDR2 YFSETQ. The CDR3 runs to 17 residues. Germline trimming cut 4 bases from V and 4 bases from J; bases unmatched to any gene: 15. Combining a sample-barcoded 5' primer with a J-beta primer mix, a second PCR ran for roughly 6 to 12 cycles. Every cDNA was tagged by a template-switch adaptor with 12 random nucleotides. Each CDR3 protein is one row after TCRdb ran MiXCR on the 5' RACE reads. The sample records about 580,000 distinct CDR3 sequences, 40% to 50% being singletons. Comment on this clonotype: The antigen is unknown.

Study-level results: Strongly correlated with naive T cell percentage was TCR beta diversity. Because sorting was not performed, PBMCs prevented conclusive naive versus antigen-experienced comparison.

The gene calls are TRBV5-1 and TRBJ1-1; 8 positions agree with TRBD1. Material for sequencing was blood. The receptor's source is a man at least 80 years old in good health. CDR3 coding DNA: TGCGCCAGCAGCAAAGGGGGGCTAACAGGGGGGAGCACTGAAGCTTTCTTT. Its translation: CASSKGGLTGGSTEAFF.